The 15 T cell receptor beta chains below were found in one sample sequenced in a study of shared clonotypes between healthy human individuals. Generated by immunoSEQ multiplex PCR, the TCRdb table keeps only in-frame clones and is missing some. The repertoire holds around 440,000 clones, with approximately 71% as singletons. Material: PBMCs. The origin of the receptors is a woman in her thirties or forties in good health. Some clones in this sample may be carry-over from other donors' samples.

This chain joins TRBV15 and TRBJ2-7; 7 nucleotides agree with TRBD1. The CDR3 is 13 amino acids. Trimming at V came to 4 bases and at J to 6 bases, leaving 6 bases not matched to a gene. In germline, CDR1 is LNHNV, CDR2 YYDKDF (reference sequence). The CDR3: CATSNEGAAEQYF. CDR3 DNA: TGTGCCACCAGCAACGAGGGGGCCGCCGAGCAGTACTTC. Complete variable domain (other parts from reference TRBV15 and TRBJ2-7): DAMVIQNPRYQVTQFGKPVTLSCSQTLNHNVMYWYQQKSSQAPKLLFHYYDKDFNNEADTPDNFQSRRPNTSFCFLDIRSPGLGDTAMYLCATSNEGAAEQYFGPGTRLTVT.

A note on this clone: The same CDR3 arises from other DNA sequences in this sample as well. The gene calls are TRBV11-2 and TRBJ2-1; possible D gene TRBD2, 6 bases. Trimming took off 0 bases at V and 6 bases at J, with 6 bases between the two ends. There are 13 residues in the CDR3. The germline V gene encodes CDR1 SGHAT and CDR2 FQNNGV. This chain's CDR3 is CASSLERGNEQFF. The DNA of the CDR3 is TGTGCCAGCAGCTTAGAGCGGGGCAATGAGCAGTTCTTC.

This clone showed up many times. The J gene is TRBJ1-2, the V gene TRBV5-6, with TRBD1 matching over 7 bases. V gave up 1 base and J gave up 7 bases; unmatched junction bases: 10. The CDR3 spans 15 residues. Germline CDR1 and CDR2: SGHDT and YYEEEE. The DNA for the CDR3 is TGTGCCAGCAGCTTGAGGGACAGCTGGGGGGCTGGCTACACCTTC. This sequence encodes CASSLRDSWGAGYTF.

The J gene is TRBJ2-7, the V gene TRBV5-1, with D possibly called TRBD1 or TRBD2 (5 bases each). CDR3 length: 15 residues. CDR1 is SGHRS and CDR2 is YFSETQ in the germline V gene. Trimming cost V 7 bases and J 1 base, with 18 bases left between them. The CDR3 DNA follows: TGCGCCAGCCGACCCCATGGGGGAGCTTCCTACGAGCAGTACTTC. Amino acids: CASRPHGGASYEQYF.

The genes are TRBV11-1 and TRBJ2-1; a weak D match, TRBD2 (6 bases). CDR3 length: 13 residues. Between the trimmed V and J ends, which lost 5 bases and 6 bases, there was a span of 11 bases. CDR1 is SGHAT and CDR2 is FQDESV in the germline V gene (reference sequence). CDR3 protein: CASSGEVSNEQFF. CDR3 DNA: TGTGCCAGCAGCGGGGAGGTGAGCAATGAGCAGTTCTTC.

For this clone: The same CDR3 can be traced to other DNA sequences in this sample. The chain's CDR3 is CAWSVGGTSYEQYF. The CDR3 DNA follows: TGTGCCTGGAGTGTAGGGGGCACGTCCTACGAGCAGTACTTC. The chain has TRBV30 and TRBJ2-7; TRBD1 matches at 7 bases. This CDR3 comprises 14 residues. The germline V gene encodes CDR1 GTSNPN and CDR2 SVGIG (reference sequence). V lost 0 bases to trimming and J lost 1 base; unmatched junction nucleotides: 3.

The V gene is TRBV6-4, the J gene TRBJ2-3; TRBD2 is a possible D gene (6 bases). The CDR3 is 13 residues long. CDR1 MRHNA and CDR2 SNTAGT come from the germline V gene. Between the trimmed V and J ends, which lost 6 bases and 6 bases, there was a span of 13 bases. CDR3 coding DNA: TGTGCCAGCAGAGCTCCTGGGGGGGATACGCAGTATTTT. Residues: CASRAPGGDTQYF.

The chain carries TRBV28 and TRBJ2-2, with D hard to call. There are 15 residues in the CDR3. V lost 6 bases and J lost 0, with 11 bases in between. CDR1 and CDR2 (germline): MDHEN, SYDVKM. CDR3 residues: CASRVSLANTGELFF. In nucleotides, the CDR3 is TGTGCCAGCAGGGTCTCTCTAGCGAACACCGGGGAGCTGTTTTTT.

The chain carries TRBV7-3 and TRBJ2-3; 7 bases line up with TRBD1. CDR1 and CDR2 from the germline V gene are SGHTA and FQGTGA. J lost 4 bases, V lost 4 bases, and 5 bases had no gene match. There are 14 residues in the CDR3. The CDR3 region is CASSSGTEADTQYF. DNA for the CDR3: TGTGCCAGCAGCTCCGGGACAGAAGCAGATACGCAGTATTTT.

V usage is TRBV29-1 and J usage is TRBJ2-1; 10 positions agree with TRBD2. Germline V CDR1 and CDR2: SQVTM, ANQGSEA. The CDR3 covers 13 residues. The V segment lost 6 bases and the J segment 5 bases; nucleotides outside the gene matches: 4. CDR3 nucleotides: TGCAGCGTCCTAGCGGGGGCTAACAATGAGCAGTTCTTC. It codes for CSVLAGANNEQFF.

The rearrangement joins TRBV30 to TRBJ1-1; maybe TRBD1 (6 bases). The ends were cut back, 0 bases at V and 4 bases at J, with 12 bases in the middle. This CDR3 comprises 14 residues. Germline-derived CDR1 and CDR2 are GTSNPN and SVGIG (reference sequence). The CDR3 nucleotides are TGTGCCTGGAGTGTCTTGGGGGCGATCACTGAAGCTTTCTTT. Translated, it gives CAWSVLGAITEAFF.

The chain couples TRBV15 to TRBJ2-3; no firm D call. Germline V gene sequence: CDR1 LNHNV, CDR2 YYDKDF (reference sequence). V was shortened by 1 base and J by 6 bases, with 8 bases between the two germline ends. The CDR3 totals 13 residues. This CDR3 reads CATSRAQADTQYF. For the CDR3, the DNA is TGTGCCACCAGCAGAGCTCAGGCGGATACGCAGTATTTT.

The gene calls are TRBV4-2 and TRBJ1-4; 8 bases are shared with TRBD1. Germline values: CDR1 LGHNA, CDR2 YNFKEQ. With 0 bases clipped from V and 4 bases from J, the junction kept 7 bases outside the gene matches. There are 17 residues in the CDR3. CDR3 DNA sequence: TGTGCCAGCAGCCAAGAAGGCAGGGGGCTTGGTAATGAAAAACTGTTTTTT. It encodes CASSQEGRGLGNEKLFF.

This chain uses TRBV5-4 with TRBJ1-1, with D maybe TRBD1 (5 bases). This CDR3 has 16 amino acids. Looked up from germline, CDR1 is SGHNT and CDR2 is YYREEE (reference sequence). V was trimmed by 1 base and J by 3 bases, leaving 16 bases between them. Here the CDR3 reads CASSLTFLGAHTEAFF. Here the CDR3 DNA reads TGTGCCAGCAGCTTGACCTTCCTCGGGGCGCACACTGAAGCTTTCTTT.

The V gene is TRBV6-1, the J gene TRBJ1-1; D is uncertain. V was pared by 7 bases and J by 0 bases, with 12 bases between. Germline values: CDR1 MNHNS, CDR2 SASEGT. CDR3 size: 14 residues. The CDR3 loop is CASTFSRLNTEAFF. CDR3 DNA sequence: TGTGCCAGCACTTTTTCCCGTTTGAACACTGAAGCTTTCTTT.